One sample yielded the 15 T cell receptor beta chains listed below, sequenced in a study of T cells after yellow fever vaccination. TCRdb reprocessed the 5' RACE reads via MiXCR and lists one record per CDR3 protein. The table lists about 330,000 distinct CDR3 sequences, roughly 4.3% of them singletons. Sequencing used PBMCs, obtained 5 days after the yellow fever booster vaccination. The receptors were sampled from a man younger than 30 who received the YFV17D yellow fever vaccine.

In its sample, this clonotype was seen many times. The chain combines TRBV20-1 with TRBJ2-3; 13 bases map to TRBD2. Trimming removed 3 bases from V and 10 bases from J; junction bases left unmatched: 10. Germline assignment: CDR1 DFQATT and CDR2 SNEGSKA (reference sequence). This CDR3 has 15 residues. The CDR3 reads CSARHWTSGGPAQYF. The CDR3 DNA sequence: TGCAGTGCTAGGCATTGGACTAGCGGGGGCCCTGCGCAGTATTTT.

This clonotype has ten or more counts. The chain couples TRBV7-9 to TRBJ2-4; D may match TRBD1 or TRBD2 (5 bases each). CDR3 length: 18 amino acids. Germline V CDR1 and CDR2: SEHNR, FQNEAQ (reference sequence). Deletions cut 2 bases from V and 3 bases from J, with 20 bases between. As DNA, the CDR3 is TGTGCCAGCAGCTTATCCTTCGGGCGTGGTGGGGGCAAAAACATTCAGTACTTC. Translated, it gives CASSLSFGRGGGKNIQYF.

This clonotype was detected ten times or more. V and J are TRBV5-1 and TRBJ2-3, with 16 bases that match TRBD2. The CDR3 is 17 residues long. From germline, CDR1 is SGHRS and CDR2 YFSETQ. J gave up 5 bases and V 4 bases, and 7 bases lay outside the gene matches. CDR3 DNA: TGCGCCAGCAGCCCCGGGACTAGCGGGGGGGCCGTAGATACGCAGTATTTT. Translating gives CASSPGTSGGAVDTQYF.

This chain connects TRBV15 to TRBJ1-5; D ambiguous. The CDR3 contains 15 residues. Trimming shortened V by 2 bases and J by 6 bases, and 14 bases separated the two germline ends. The V gene's germline CDR1 is LNHNV and CDR2 YYDKDF (reference sequence). As DNA, the CDR3 is TGTGCCACCAGCAGATACCGGGCCCAAAGTCAGCCCCAGCATTTT. Protein: CATSRYRAQSQPQHF.

In its sample, this clonotype was seen many times. The V call is TRBV12-3 or TRBV12-4, the J call TRBJ2-6, with 7 bases fitting TRBD2. The CDR3 sequence is 15 residues long. After removal of 7 bases from V and 1 base from J, the junction contained 4 bases not matched to a gene. CDR3 in amino acids: CASNLGGSGANVLTF. Here the CDR3 DNA reads TGTGCCAGCAACTTGGGAGGGTCTGGGGCCAACGTCCTGACTTTC.

This clonotype showed up just a few times. The CDR3 nucleotides are TGTGCCAGCAGCAAAGTAGTAGGTTTCACAGATACGCAGTATTTT. It codes for CASSKVVGFTDTQYF. The chain carries TRBV21-1 and TRBJ2-3. TRBV21-1 is noted as a pseudogene. This CDR3 spans 15 amino acids.

This chain uses TRBV20-1 with TRBJ1-2; D may be TRBD1 (5 bases). CDR3 length: 12 residues. V was pared by 5 bases and J by 3 bases, with 10 bases between. Germline V CDR1 and CDR2: DFQATT, SNEGSKA (reference sequence). CDR3 nucleotide sequence: TGCAGTGCTGAACAGGTCTACTATGGCTACACCTTC. Translated: CSAEQVYYGYTF.

This clonotype was detected only a few times. The V gene is TRBV19, the J gene TRBJ1-1; D possibly corresponds to TRBD1 (6 bases). V lost 7 bases and J 4 bases, leaving 16 bases between the germline ends. This CDR3 has 14 amino acids. Per germline, CDR1 LNHDA and CDR2 SQIVND (reference sequence). The CDR3 nucleotides read TGTGCCAGTACCCAAAGGGGGTGGAGCACTGAAGCTTTCTTT. Translation gives CASTQRGWSTEAFF.

This clonotype came up many times. The chain joins TRBV29-1 to TRBJ2-7; TRBD1 or TRBD2 may be the D gene (5 bases each). V was cut by 6 bases and J by 7 bases, with 16 bases left in between. The CDR3 covers 12 residues. CDR1 is SQVTM, CDR2 ANQGSEA, per germline. The CDR3 region has the DNA TGCAGCGTCAGGGACCCGACTGGTGAGCAGTACGTC. This encodes CSVRDPTGEQYV.

The DNA of the CDR3 is TGTGCCAGCAGTTTAATGGGGGCCGACGAGCAGTACTTC. Translation: CASSLMGADEQYF. The chain uses TRBV27 and TRBJ2-7; D possibly corresponds to TRBD1 (6 bases). In germline, CDR1 is MNHEY, CDR2 SMNVEV (reference sequence). The CDR3 contains 13 residues. Trimming took 2 bases from V and 5 from J, leaving 10 bases between them.

This clonotype was counted only a few times. This sequence joins TRBV5-5 and TRBJ2-7, with 7 bases aligning to TRBD2. Looked up from germline, CDR1 is SGHKS and CDR2 is YYEKEE (reference sequence). The CDR3 covers 15 residues. V was clipped by 0 bases and J by 2 bases; unmatched bases: 5. The CDR3 DNA reads TGTGCCAGCAGCTTGGCCGGGGGGTCGACCTACGAGCAGTACGTC. It encodes CASSLAGGSTYEQYV.

The chain has TRBV28 and TRBJ1-2; TRBD1 is a possible D gene (5 bases). The CDR3 totals 12 residues. Between the trimmed V and J ends, which lost 2 bases and 8 bases, there was a span of 9 bases. The germline CDR1 and CDR2 sequences are MDHEN and SYDVKM. Here the CDR3 DNA reads TGTGCCAGCAGTTTAAGGGGTCAAGGCTACACCTTC. It yields the protein CASSLRGQGYTF.

In this sample, this clonotype turned up a few times. The genes are TRBV4-3 and TRBJ2-3; 12 nucleotides agree with TRBD2. The CDR3 is 16 residues long. Germline V lookup: CDR1 LGHNA, CDR2 YSLEER. The V segment lost 2 bases and the J segment 4 bases; nucleotides outside the gene matches: 4. DNA for the CDR3: TGCGCCAGCAGCCAAAATCTAGCGGGGGGGGCAGATACGCAGTATTTT. Protein product: CASSQNLAGGADTQYF.

This clonotype was seen repeatedly, ten times or more. This chain joins TRBV7-2 and TRBJ1-2, with D unresolved. Germline V gene data show CDR1 as SGHTA and CDR2 as FQGNSA. The CDR3 spans 12 residues. V was trimmed by 3 bases and J by 5 bases, leaving 7 bases between them. This CDR3 reads CASSFRGYGYTF. The CDR3 DNA reads TGTGCCAGCAGCTTCCGGGGTTATGGCTACACCTTC.

The chain is built from TRBV2 and TRBJ1-5, with D possibly being TRBD1 (6 bases). Germline V gives CDR1 SNHLY, CDR2 FYNNEI. Between the trimmed V and J ends, which lost 6 bases and 6 bases, there was a span of 12 bases. There are 13 residues in the CDR3. The DNA of the CDR3 is TGTGCCAGCAGCGCACAGGGAATTCAGCCCCAGCATTTT. It translates to CASSAQGIQPQHF.